These 17 T cell receptor beta chains were all obtained from the same sample, sequenced in a study of blood T cell repertoires in COVID-19. The table came from immunoSEQ multiplex PCR; TCRdb's copy has only in-frame clones and leaves some out. The table has approximately 190,000 clones, less than 90% seen once. Source material: PBMCs or T cells enriched from blood (not recorded which). Receptor source: a woman in her 30s who had been exposed to COVID-19.

The chain has TRBV15 and TRBJ1-5, with D possibly being TRBD1 (6 bases). CDR1 is LNHNV, CDR2 YYDKDF, per germline (reference sequence). The CDR3 is 18 amino acids. V was shortened by 3 bases and J by 1 base, with 19 bases between the two germline ends. The CDR3 reads CATSRPAARGLSNQPQHF. In nucleotides, the CDR3 is TGTGCCACCAGCAGGCCCGCCGCCAGGGGTCTAAGCAATCAGCCCCAGCATTTT.

The genes are TRBV11-2 and TRBJ1-6, with D possibly being TRBD1 (5 bases). The CDR3 is made up of 15 amino acids. V was pared by 6 bases and J by 6 bases, with 15 bases between. CDR1 is SGHAT, CDR2 FQNNGV, per germline. The DNA of the CDR3 is TGTGCCAGCAGTCATACAGGAACTCTTAATTCACCCCTCCACTTT. Translation: CASSHTGTLNSPLHF.

The chain combines TRBV4-3 with TRBJ2-1; 11 positions agree with TRBD2. CDR3 length equals 16 residues. After removal of 3 bases from V and 6 bases from J, the junction contained 7 bases not matched to a gene. Germline V gene lookup returns CDR1 LGHNA and CDR2 YSLEER. The CDR3 DNA is TGCGCCAGCAGCCATTCCGGGACTAGCGGAACCAATGAGCAGTTCTTC. This translates into CASSHSGTSGTNEQFF.

The chain carries TRBV5-1 and TRBJ2-5, with 14 bases aligning to TRBD2. Trimming took 4 bases from V and 1 from J; bases not matched to a gene: 6. The V gene's germline CDR1 is SGHRS and CDR2 YFSETQ. There are 17 residues in the CDR3. The CDR3 protein is CASSLPGLAGVQETQYF. The CDR3 coding sequence is TGCGCCAGCAGCCTCCCGGGACTAGCGGGGGTCCAAGAGACCCAGTACTTC.

The chain has TRBV29-1 and TRBJ1-1; no definite D call. The V gene's germline CDR1 is SQVTM and CDR2 ANQGSEA. This CDR3 has 11 residues. Between the trimmed V and J ends, which lost 7 bases and 4 bases, there was a span of 10 bases. This CDR3 reads CSGEYGTEAFF. CDR3 nucleotides: TGCAGCGGGGAGTATGGCACTGAAGCTTTCTTT.

V gene TRBV3-1 (or the pseudogene TRBV3-2) combines with J gene TRBJ1-1, with D uncertain. Germline CDR1 LGHDT, CDR2 YNNKEL (reference sequence). CDR3 length equals 14 residues. Trimming shortened V by 5 bases and J by 0 bases, and 10 bases separated the two germline ends. This chain's CDR3 is CASSWWPMNTEAFF. CDR3 coding DNA: TGTGCCAGCAGCTGGTGGCCCATGAACACTGAAGCTTTCTTT.

The V call is TRBV4-2, the J call TRBJ1-4; D is uncertain. CDR1 and CDR2 from the germline V gene are LGHNA and YNFKEQ. The CDR3 loop spans 20 amino acids. Trimming removed 0 bases at V and 0 bases at J, with 20 bases between. The DNA for the CDR3 is TGTGCCAGCAGCCAAGATATTTATTATTCAGAGGGCACAACTAATGAAAAACTGTTTTTT. Amino acid sequence: CASSQDIYYSEGTTNEKLFF.

V is TRBV5-4 and J is TRBJ2-3; no definite D call. CDR1 and CDR2 (germline): SGHNT, YYREEE (reference sequence). Trimming took 0 bases from V and 5 from J, leaving 7 bases between them. This CDR3 region has 13 residues. The CDR3 DNA is TGTGCCAGCAGCTTGGATTCCGGAGATACGCAGTATTTT. It yields the protein CASSLDSGDTQYF.

The chain employs TRBV27 and TRBJ1-1; 9 bases match TRBD1. The CDR3 sequence is 15 residues long. J lost 5 bases, V lost 2 bases, and 6 bases had no gene match. The germline CDR1 and CDR2 sequences are MNHEY and SMNVEV (reference sequence). The CDR3 nucleotides read TGTGCCAGCAGTTTAGAACAGGGGGCCGGGACTGAAGCTTTCTTT. Its translation is CASSLEQGAGTEAFF.

This chain joins TRBV7-2 and TRBJ2-5; D uncertain. V was cut by 1 base and J by 7 bases, with 13 bases left in between. The V gene's germline CDR1 is SGHTA and CDR2 FQGNSA. This CDR3 has 14 residues. The CDR3 DNA follows: TGTGCCAGCAGCTTAGGCGCCATCCGATCGACCCAGTACTTC. Translated: CASSLGAIRSTQYF.

The table lists this clone with a few counts. This rearrangement joins TRBV7-2 to TRBJ2-7, with D maybe TRBD1 (5 bases). The CDR3 is made up of 15 amino acids. Trimming left V 1 base short and J 3 bases short, with 13 bases between. Germline V CDR1 and CDR2: SGHTA, FQGNSA. The CDR3 reads CASSLDPGLGYEQYF. The CDR3 region has the DNA TGTGCCAGCAGCTTAGATCCAGGGCTCGGCTACGAGCAGTACTTC.

The V call is TRBV5-1, the J call TRBJ2-2; D ambiguous. The CDR3 sequence is 14 residues long. The germline CDR1 and CDR2 sequences are SGHRS and YFSETQ. V shed 0 bases and J shed 8 bases, with 11 bases lying between them. The CDR3 is CASSLGRVDGELFF. The CDR3 bases are TGCGCCAGCAGCTTGGGCCGGGTGGATGGGGAGCTGTTTTTT.

This clone was seen only once. The V and J genes are TRBV6-4 and TRBJ1-6, with D perhaps matching TRBD1 (5 bases). Germline CDR1 MRHNA, CDR2 SNTAGT. The CDR3 spans 13 residues. Trimming took 3 bases from V and 9 from J, leaving 9 bases between them. The CDR3 loop is CASSDTGSSPLHF. The CDR3 coding sequence is TGTGCCAGCAGTGATACAGGCTCTTCACCCCTCCACTTT.

The V call is TRBV10-1, the J call TRBJ1-4; D may be TRBD1 (5 bases). Germline values: CDR1 WNHNN, CDR2 SYGVQD (reference sequence). The germline V and J ends were trimmed by 6 bases and 8 bases, with 19 bases remaining between them. CDR3 length equals 15 residues. In nucleotides, the CDR3 is TGCGCCAGCAGAGAGGGACTTTTGATCGGCGAAAAACTGTTTTTT. The encoded protein is CASREGLLIGEKLFF.

This sequence joins TRBV7-6 and TRBJ1-2, with 12 bases fitting TRBD1. V lost 2 bases and J lost 8; bases outside the gene matches: 15. CDR3 length equals 18 residues. CDR1 is SGHVS and CDR2 is FNYEAQ in the germline V gene. The CDR3 region has the DNA TGTGCCAGCAGCTTATCTGTGGGACAGGGGGCCGTGTATAGGGGCTACACCTTC. It translates to CASSLSVGQGAVYRGYTF.

The chain joins TRBV6-5 to TRBJ2-7; 8 positions match TRBD2. The V and J ends lost 2 bases and 2 bases, in that order; junction bases with no gene match: 8. The CDR3 is 16 amino acids. Per the germline V gene, CDR1 is MNHEY and CDR2 is SVGAGI. DNA of the CDR3: TGTGCCAGCAGTTACCCCATTAGCGGGGAGGCCTACGAGCAGTACTTC. Translated, it gives CASSYPISGEAYEQYF.

This clone was found a few times. The rearrangement uses TRBV6-5 and TRBJ1-4, with 9 bases that match TRBD1. V was pared by 2 bases and J by 5 bases, with 3 bases of the junction left unmatched. The CDR3 covers 15 residues. Germline CDR1 is MNHEY and CDR2 is SVGAGI. The CDR3 region has the DNA TGTGCCAGCAGTTACCGGACAGGGGAAAATGAAAAACTGTTTTTT. Its translation is CASSYRTGENEKLFF.